Listed here is a single T cell receptor beta chain. Its antigen is not identified. The data are from a study of response to subunit inactivated influenza vaccine. One entry per CDR3 protein, called by TCRdb with MiXCR from the RT-PCR reads. The sample includes more than 700,000 distinct CDR3 sequences, about 20% of them seen just once. Study results and caveats: Few new T cells, the authors suggested, are recruited by each seasonal influenza vaccination.

This CDR3 spans 17 amino acids. J gave up 6 bases and V 2 bases, and 7 bases lay outside the gene matches. CDR1 is SGHAT, CDR2 FQDESV, per germline (reference sequence). This TCR was recovered from a man aged 45-65 years who received an inactivated influenza vaccine. Sequenced material: PBMCs from blood, taken approximately 5 days after vaccination. V gene TRBV11-1 combines with J gene TRBJ2-2, with TRBD2 matching over 12 bases. The CDR3: CASSLSSLAGGSGELFF. The CDR3 DNA reads as TGTGCCAGCAGCTTATCTTCGCTAGCGGGAGGGTCCGGGGAGCTGTTTTTT.